This entry lists 32 T cell receptor beta chains sequenced from one sample in a study of CD8+CD57+ T cells in acquired aplastic anemia. For CDR3 and TCR beta VDJ profiling, genomic DNA was the template used. TCRdb passed the reads through MiXCR, listing each CDR3 protein once. This sample yields roughly 180,000 distinct CDR3 sequences, of which 64% are seen a single time; under 60% belongs to the top ten. Sequenced material: sorted CD4+, CD8+, or CD8+CD57+ T cells (not recorded which) from PBMCs. The source is a human donor with severe aplastic anemia or a healthy control (not recorded which).

V and J are TRBV19 and TRBJ1-3, with D perhaps TRBD1 (6 bases). CDR3 length: 15 residues. Germline V gene sequence: CDR1 LNHDA, CDR2 SQIVND (reference sequence). Trimming shortened V by 5 bases and J by 2 bases, and 13 bases separated the two germline ends. The CDR3 region has the DNA TGTGCCAGTAGTCCTAAACAGGGAACTGGAAACACCATATATTTT. Translating gives CASSPKQGTGNTIYF.

The chain has TRBV20-1 and TRBJ1-1; no definite D call. The V and J ends lost 5 bases and 3 bases respectively, with 13 bases between them. CDR1 and CDR2 from the germline V gene are DFQATT and SNEGSKA (reference sequence). The CDR3 loop spans 13 amino acids. The CDR3 region has the DNA TGCAGTGCTCGACTGATTCGGCACACTGAAGCTTTCTTT. Its translation: CSARLIRHTEAFF.

CDR3 DNA sequence: TGTGCCAGCAGCTTAGCTAGCGGGCGGGTGGGGGAGCAGTACTTC. Translated: CASSLASGRVGEQYF. The chain recombines TRBV7-2 with TRBJ2-7; 7 bases map to TRBD2. V was clipped by 0 bases and J by 7 bases; unmatched bases: 9. The CDR3 length is 15 residues. Germline loops: CDR1 SGHTA, CDR2 FQGNSA.

In its sample, this clonotype was seen a few times. A clone one base away is much larger, so this may be a read error. V and J are TRBV12-3 or TRBV12-4 and TRBJ2-4, with a possible D match to TRBD1 (5 bases). The CDR3 runs 13 residues. The CDR3 reads CASSLGQGNIRYF. CDR3 nucleotide sequence: TGTGCCAGCAGTTTGGGGCAAGGGAACATTCGGTACTTC.

This rearrangement joins TRBV15 to TRBJ1-2; 9 nucleotides match TRBD1. The J segment lost 5 bases and the V segment lost 4 bases, leaving 8 bases of the junction unmatched. The CDR3 has 15 residues. From germline, CDR1 is LNHNV and CDR2 YYDKDF (reference sequence). CDR3 DNA sequence: TGTGCCACCAGCAATCACAGGGGGCAGGGGTATGGCTACACCTTC. Protein sequence: CATSNHRGQGYGYTF.

This clonotype has just a few counts. The chain combines TRBV13 with TRBJ2-2, with 8 bases matching TRBD1. V lost 3 bases and J lost 6; bases outside the gene matches: 0. This CDR3 is 13 amino acids long. Germline V gene data show CDR1 as PRHDT and CDR2 as FYEKMQ (reference sequence). CDR3 sequence reads: CASSLDRAGELFF. As DNA, the CDR3 is TGTGCCAGCAGCTTGGACAGGGCCGGGGAGCTGTTTTTT.

The chain couples TRBV29-1 to TRBJ2-1; 7 nucleotides agree with TRBD1. V gave up 3 bases and J gave up 4 bases; unmatched junction bases: 3. Germline V lookup: CDR1 SQVTM, CDR2 ANQGSEA. The CDR3 loop spans 13 amino acids. CDR3 region: CSVEGQTYNEQFF. In DNA, the CDR3 is TGCAGCGTTGAGGGACAGACTTACAATGAGCAGTTCTTC.

The J gene is TRBJ2-3, the V gene TRBV19; D perhaps matches TRBD2 (7 bases). The germline V gene has CDR1 LNHDA and CDR2 SQIVND (reference sequence). CDR3 length: 16 residues. V shed 5 bases and J shed 4 bases, with 19 bases lying between them. The CDR3 loop reads CASSVGGGGASDTQYF. CDR3 bases: TGTGCCAGTAGTGTGGGGGGGGGGGGGGCTTCAGATACGCAGTATTTT.

This CDR3 is CASSLISTGANVLTF. The DNA for the CDR3 is TGTGCCAGCAGCTTAATTAGTACCGGGGCCAACGTCCTGACTTTC. This chain connects TRBV11-2 to TRBJ2-6; the D is unclear. V was cut by 2 bases and J by 4 bases, with 9 bases left in between. Germline-derived CDR1 and CDR2 are SGHAT and FQNNGV. The CDR3 consists of 15 residues.

This clonotype was counted only a few times. V gene TRBV9 combines with J gene TRBJ1-2; tentative D call: TRBD1 (5 bases). CDR3 length: 20 amino acids. Trimming pared 4 bases from V and 8 bases from J, leaving 36 bases between. Germline V lookup: CDR1 SGDLS, CDR2 YYNGEE. This CDR3 reads CASSLVLGGVGTASLRGYTF. The DNA of the CDR3 is TGTGCCAGCAGCTTGGTCTTGGGGGGTGTTGGGACGGCATCCCTGCGGGGCTACACCTTC. The whole variable domain, remainder taken from reference TRBV9 and TRBJ1-2, is DSGVTQTPKHLITATGQRVTLRCSPRSGDLSVYWYQQSLDQGLQFLIQYYNGEERAKGNILERFSAQQFPDLHSELNLSSLELGDSALYFCASSLVLGGVGTASLRGYTFGSGTRLTVV.

The chain combines TRBV10-2 with TRBJ1-2, with 8 bases identical to TRBD1. J was trimmed by 6 bases and V by 5 bases; bases with no gene match: 11. The CDR3 runs to 15 residues. The germline CDR1 and CDR2 sequences are WSHSY and SAAADI. The CDR3 DNA is TGCGCCAGCAGTCTACAGGGGGAGTCGTCGAATGGCTACACCTTC. The encoded protein is CASSLQGESSNGYTF.

This rearrangement joins TRBV19 to TRBJ1-4; 7 bases line up with TRBD1. Germline V gene sequence: CDR1 LNHDA, CDR2 SQIVND (reference sequence). Losses at the gene ends were 6 bases for V and 9 bases for J; bases not matched to a gene: 13. CDR3 size: 15 residues. The DNA for the CDR3 is TGTGCCAGTAGCACCGCGGGACAGTGGGATAAAAAACTGTTTTTT. The encoded protein is CASSTAGQWDKKLFF.

This clonotype was picked up many times. V gene TRBV4-1 combines with J gene TRBJ2-7; 8 bases agree with TRBD1. The CDR3 is 16 residues long. CDR1 is MGHRA, CDR2 YSYEKL, per germline. Trimming at V came to 1 base and at J to 2 bases, leaving 7 bases not matched to a gene. The CDR3 DNA follows: TGCGCCAGCAGCCAAGTTACGGGACAGGTGACCTACGAGCAGTACTTC. This codes for CASSQVTGQVTYEQYF.

This chain links TRBV19 with TRBJ1-6; TRBD1 aligns across 7 bases. Germline-derived CDR1 and CDR2 are LNHDA and SQIVND (reference sequence). V was clipped by 6 bases and J by 6 bases; unmatched bases: 11. The CDR3 totals 16 residues. CDR3 in amino acids: CASSFTGAVGNSPLHF. The CDR3 coding sequence is TGTGCCAGTAGCTTTACAGGGGCAGTGGGTAATTCACCCCTCCACTTT.

The chain joins TRBV7-2 to TRBJ2-7; 8 nucleotides align to TRBD2. The V and J ends lost 5 bases and 0 bases, in that order; junction bases with no gene match: 6. This CDR3 is 15 amino acids long. CDR1 and CDR2 (germline): SGHTA, FQGNSA. CDR3 bases: TGTGCCAGCAGCCCTAGCGGGTGGAGCTCCTACGAGCAGTACTTC. It codes for CASSPSGWSSYEQYF.

About this clonotype: Just one base apart from a much larger clone, this may be a read error. This chain links TRBV3-1 with TRBJ1-1; D may be TRBD1 (6 bases). The CDR3 is made up of 14 amino acids. The germline V gene has CDR1 LGHDT and CDR2 YNNKEL (reference sequence). The CDR3 coding sequence is TGTTCCAGCAGCCAAGATACAGGGAAAACTGAAGCTTTCTTT. Protein: CSSSQDTGKTEAFF.

The rearrangement uses TRBV20-1 and TRBJ2-7, with 9 positions matching TRBD1. CDR1 is DFQATT, CDR2 SNEGSKA, per germline (reference sequence). V trimming: 3 bases; J trimming: 6 bases; junction bases outside the gene matches: 6. The CDR3 is 13 residues long. The DNA of the CDR3 is TGCAGTGCTAGCCGGACAGGGGACGGCGAGCAGTACTTC. Its translation: CSASRTGDGEQYF.

The chain uses TRBV14 and TRBJ2-7, with D hard to call. Germline-derived CDR1 and CDR2 are SGHDN and FVKESK. The CDR3 totals 14 residues. Trimming removed 0 bases from V and 6 bases from J, with 12 bases in between. CDR3 residues: CASSQESRRTEQYF. CDR3 DNA: TGTGCCAGCAGCCAAGAAAGCAGGCGAACCGAGCAGTACTTC.

This chain's CDR3 is CASSTERSYNSPLHF. The CDR3 bases are TGTGCCAGTAGTACAGAAAGGTCCTATAATTCACCCCTCCACTTT. This chain links TRBV19 with TRBJ1-6; no firm D call. The CDR3 runs to 15 residues. The V gene lost 4 bases and the J gene lost 1 base, with 8 bases spanning the gap. Germline V lookup: CDR1 LNHDA, CDR2 SQIVND (reference sequence).

The table lists this clonotype with a few counts. The chain joins TRBV20-1 to TRBJ1-2; D is uncertain. In germline, CDR1 is DFQATT, CDR2 SNEGSKA (reference sequence). This CDR3 region has 11 residues. V lost 3 bases to trimming and J lost 8 bases, with 10 bases between them. The chain's CDR3 is CSASRVSGYTF. The CDR3 nucleotides read TGCAGTGCTAGTAGGGTTAGCGGCTACACCTTC.

About this clonotype itself: A read error may explain this, as a much larger clone is one base away. The chain carries TRBV11-2 and TRBJ2-7; 11 nucleotides line up with TRBD2. The CDR3 totals 14 residues. Germline-derived CDR1 and CDR2 are SGHAT and FQNNGV. The junction had 4 bases not matched to a gene; V was cut back by 3 bases and J by 6 bases. CDR3 protein: CASSFSGGVAEQYF. CDR3 nucleotide sequence: TGTGCCAGCAGCTTTAGCGGGGGGGTGGCCGAGCAGTACTTC. The whole variable domain, filled in from reference TRBV11-2 and TRBJ2-7, reads EAGVAQSPRYKIIEKRQSVAFWCNPISGHATLYWYQQILGQGPKLLIQFQNNGVVDDSQLPKDRFSAERLKGVDSTLKIQPAKLEDSAVYLCASSFSGGVAEQYFGPGTRLTVT.

This clonotype was detected only a few times. CDR3 nucleotides: TGTGCCAGCAGAAAGGAACTAGCGGCCTCCGAGCAGTACTTC. It yields the protein CASRKELAASEQYF. The V and J genes are TRBV10-3 and TRBJ2-7, with 8 bases aligning to TRBD2. Germline V CDR1 and CDR2: ENHRY, SYGVKD. The CDR3 consists of 14 residues. The V and J ends lost 10 bases and 6 bases, in that order; junction bases with no gene match: 14.

This clonotype has a count of ten or more. The chain employs TRBV29-1 and TRBJ2-7, with TRBD1 matching 10 bases. This CDR3 has 15 amino acids. Germline-derived CDR1 and CDR2 are SQVTM and ANQGSEA. V trimming: 2 bases; J trimming: 2 bases; junction bases outside the gene matches: 6. The CDR3 here is CSVEPGTGAPYEQYF. The CDR3 region has the DNA TGCAGCGTTGAACCCGGGACAGGGGCCCCCTACGAGCAGTACTTC.

The rearrangement uses TRBV7-3 and TRBJ1-1; 7 bases align to TRBD1. V was pared by 6 bases and J by 6 bases, with 7 bases of the junction left unmatched. Looked up from germline, CDR1 is SGHTA and CDR2 is FQGTGA. CDR3 length: 13 residues. The CDR3 DNA sequence: TGTGCCAGCAGACGACAGGGCTGGGCTGAAGCTTTCTTT. It codes for CASRRQGWAEAFF.

CDR3 in amino acids: CASNQGLAGGGTQYF. The CDR3 nucleotides are TGTGCCAGCAACCAGGGACTAGCGGGGGGTGGGACCCAGTACTTC. The J gene is TRBJ2-5, the V gene TRBV12-3 or TRBV12-4; 15 bases agree with TRBD2. CDR3 length equals 15 residues. Germline trimming cut 7 bases from V and 7 bases from J; bases unmatched to any gene: 7.

This clonotype was recorded at least ten times. The chain recombines TRBV10-3 with TRBJ1-2; 9 bases are a match to TRBD1. The CDR3 loop spans 15 amino acids. Germline V gives CDR1 ENHRY, CDR2 SYGVKD. Trimming removed 2 bases from V and 4 bases from J; junction bases left unmatched: 5. This chain's CDR3 is CAISEDGTGLYGYTF. The CDR3 coding sequence is TGTGCCATCAGTGAGGACGGGACAGGGCTCTATGGCTACACCTTC.

This chain links TRBV15 with TRBJ2-1; TRBD2 matches 9 bases. CDR1 is LNHNV, CDR2 YYDKDF, per germline (reference sequence). With V trimmed by 0 bases and J by 8 bases, 5 bases remained unmatched. The CDR3 length is 15 residues. In nucleotides, the CDR3 is TGTGCCACCAGCAGAGACGGTAGCGGGGGAGATGAGCAGTTCTTC. Amino acid sequence: CATSRDGSGGDEQFF.

The V call is TRBV7-2, the J call TRBJ2-7, with 11 bases that match TRBD1. CDR3 length: 13 residues. Germline V gene data show CDR1 as SGHTA and CDR2 as FQGNSA. V lost 6 bases, J lost 6 bases, and 4 bases stayed unmatched. The CDR3 region is CASRSGTGGEQYF. Written as DNA, the CDR3 is TGTGCCAGCAGATCCGGGACAGGGGGCGAGCAGTACTTC. The variable domain in full, completed from reference TRBV7-2 and TRBJ2-7, reads GAGVSQSPSNKVTEKGKDVELRCDPISGHTALYWYRQSLGQGLEFLIYFQGNSAPDKSGLPSDRFSAERTGGSVSTLTIQRTQQEDSAVYLCASRSGTGGEQYFGPGTRLTVT.

CDR3 region: CASSMRPYGYTF. CDR3 sequence (DNA): TGTGCCAGTAGTATGAGGCCTTATGGCTACACCTTC. The gene calls are TRBV19 and TRBJ1-2; D unclear. With 3 bases removed from V and 5 bases from J, the gap between germline ends came to 7 bases. This CDR3 has 12 residues. CDR1 and CDR2 (germline): LNHDA, SQIVND (reference sequence).

The rearrangement links TRBV7-2 to TRBJ2-7, with D maybe TRBD2 (5 bases). V shed 5 bases and J shed 3 bases, with 23 bases lying between them. In germline, CDR1 is SGHTA, CDR2 FQGNSA. The CDR3 sequence is 17 residues long. DNA of the CDR3: TGTGCCAGCAGCCAAGATCCTGATTGGTCTAGCCACTACGAGCAGTACTTC. Translating it yields CASSQDPDWSSHYEQYF.

The chain recombines TRBV7-2 with TRBJ2-5; 12 positions agree with TRBD2. This CDR3 contains 15 residues. The V and J ends lost 9 bases and 1 base, in that order; junction bases with no gene match: 6. Looked up from germline, CDR1 is SGHTA and CDR2 is FQGNSA. The CDR3 sequence: CASNLAGGIQETQYF. CDR3 in DNA: TGTGCCAGTAACCTAGCGGGAGGGATCCAAGAGACCCAGTACTTC.

This clonotype appeared many times. CDR3 DNA: TGTGCCAGCAGCTTAGAAACAGGGGTGAGCACTGAAGCTTTCTTT. Translation: CASSLETGVSTEAFF. V usage is TRBV7-6 and J usage is TRBJ1-1, with 7 bases aligning to TRBD1. The V and J ends lost 1 base and 4 bases, in that order; junction bases with no gene match: 6. CDR1 and CDR2 from the germline V gene are SGHVS and FNYEAQ. The CDR3 totals 15 residues.